Listed below are T cell receptor beta chains from one sample, sequenced in a study of identical twins. TCRdb processed the 5' RACE reads anew with MiXCR; each CDR3 protein has one entry. Of approximately 500,000 distinct CDR3 sequences listed, 20% to 25% are singletons. A further study also used this sample, focusing on T cells expressing NK-cell markers.

The material sequenced was CD4+ T cells sorted from blood. The source of these receptors is a woman aged 18-29 years in good health. CDR3s include the opening cysteine and the closing phenylalanine or tryptophan. Each record gives: V gene, D gene, J gene, clone size, CDR3 protein, CDR3 DNA. The D gene is left open where the match is weak. Size tells how often a clone was seen (once, few, many) or the class of an expanded clone, and some rows leave it out.

v_gene: TRBV12-3/TRBV12-4
d_gene: .
j_gene: TRBJ2-1
abundance: .
CDR3aa: CASSTGRRGGKRNNEQFF
CDR3nt: TGTGCCAGCAGTACGGGTCGAAGGGGGGGTAAAAGGAACAATGAGCAGTTCTTC

v_gene: TRBV20-1
d_gene: TRBD2
j_gene: TRBJ2-7
abundance: .
CDR3aa: CSARDFSGIILF
CDR3nt: TGCAGTGCTAGAGATTTTAGCGGGATCATCCTCTTC

v_gene: TRBV7-6
d_gene: .
j_gene: TRBJ2-7
abundance: .
CDR3aa: CASSPAITSSYEQYF
CDR3nt: TGTGCCAGCAGCCCAGCGATCACTAGCTCCTACGAGCAGTACTTC

v_gene: TRBV5-6
d_gene: TRBD1
j_gene: TRBJ2-5
abundance: .
CDR3aa: CASSSGTGFGETQYF
CDR3nt: TGTGCCAGCAGCAGTGGGACAGGATTTGGAGAGACCCAGTACTTC

v_gene: TRBV20-1
d_gene: .
j_gene: TRBJ2-1
abundance: .
CDR3aa: CSASPSEGPHEQFF
CDR3nt: TGCAGTGCTTCCCCAAGCGAAGGGCCTCATGAGCAGTTCTTC

v_gene: TRBV11-2
d_gene: TRBD2
j_gene: TRBJ2-1
abundance: few
CDR3aa: CASSNSGGPYNEQFF
CDR3nt: TGTGCCAGCAGCAATAGCGGGGGCCCCTACAATGAGCAGTTCTTC

v_gene: TRBV12-3/TRBV12-4
d_gene: TRBD2
j_gene: TRBJ2-1
abundance: .
CDR3aa: CAISRGLAGVSSYNEQFF
CDR3nt: TGTGCCATCAGCCGGGGACTAGCGGGGGTCAGCTCCTACAATGAGCAGTTCTTC

v_gene: TRBV5-1
d_gene: .
j_gene: TRBJ1-1
abundance: few
CDR3aa: CASSQAGEAFF
CDR3nt: TGCGCCAGCAGCCAGGCGGGGGAAGCTTTCTTT

v_gene: TRBV12-3/TRBV12-4
d_gene: .
j_gene: TRBJ2-7
abundance: few
CDR3aa: CASKSGQAYEQYF
CDR3nt: TGTGCCAGCAAATCGGGGCAGGCCTACGAGCAGTACTTC

v_gene: TRBV5-6
d_gene: .
j_gene: TRBJ2-1
abundance: .
CDR3aa: CASSLARRHYNEQFF
CDR3nt: TGTGCCAGCAGCTTAGCGCGGCGACACTACAATGAGCAGTTCTTC

v_gene: TRBV20-1
d_gene: .
j_gene: TRBJ2-7
abundance: few
CDR3aa: CSASWSGASYEQYF
CDR3nt: TGCAGTGCTAGTTGGTCAGGGGCCTCCTACGAGCAGTACTTC

v_gene: TRBV7-6
d_gene: TRBD1
j_gene: TRBJ2-7
abundance: few
CDR3aa: CASSSGGASVEQYF
CDR3nt: TGTGCCAGCAGCTCAGGGGGCGCGTCGGTCGAGCAGTACTTC

v_gene: TRBV20-1
d_gene: .
j_gene: TRBJ2-3
abundance: .
CDR3aa: CSAAMGTVISTDTQYF
CDR3nt: TGCAGTGCCGCGATGGGGACGGTCATTAGCACAGATACGCAGTATTTT

v_gene: TRBV5-1
d_gene: .
j_gene: TRBJ2-5
abundance: few
CDR3aa: CASSLRTYQETQYF
CDR3nt: TGCGCCAGCAGCTTGAGGACATACCAAGAGACCCAGTACTTC